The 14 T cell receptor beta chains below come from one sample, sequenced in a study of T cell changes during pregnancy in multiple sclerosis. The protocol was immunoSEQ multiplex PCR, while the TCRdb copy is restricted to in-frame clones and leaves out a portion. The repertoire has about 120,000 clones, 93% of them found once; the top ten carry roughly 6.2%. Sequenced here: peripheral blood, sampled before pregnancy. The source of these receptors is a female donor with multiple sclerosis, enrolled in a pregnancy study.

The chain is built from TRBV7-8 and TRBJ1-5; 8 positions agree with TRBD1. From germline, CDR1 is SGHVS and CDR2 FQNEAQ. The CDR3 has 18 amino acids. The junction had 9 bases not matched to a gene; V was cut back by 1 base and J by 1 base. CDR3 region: CASSLGVLNRGSNQPQHF. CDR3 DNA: TGTGCCAGCAGCTTAGGAGTCTTAAACAGGGGGAGCAATCAGCCCCAGCATTTT.

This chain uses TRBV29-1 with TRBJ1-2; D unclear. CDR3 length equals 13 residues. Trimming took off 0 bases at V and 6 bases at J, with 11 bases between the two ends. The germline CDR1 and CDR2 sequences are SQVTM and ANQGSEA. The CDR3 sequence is CSVEDRPGDGYTF. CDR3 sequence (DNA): TGCAGCGTTGAAGATCGACCCGGGGATGGCTACACCTTC.

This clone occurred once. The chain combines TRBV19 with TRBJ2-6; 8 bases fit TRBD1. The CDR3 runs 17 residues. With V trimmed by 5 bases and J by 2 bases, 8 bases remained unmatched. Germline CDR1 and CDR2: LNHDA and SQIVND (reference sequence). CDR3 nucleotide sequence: TGTGCCAGTAGTCTTAGTCCACAGGGGGCTGGGGCCAACGTCCTGACTTTC. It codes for CASSLSPQGAGANVLTF.

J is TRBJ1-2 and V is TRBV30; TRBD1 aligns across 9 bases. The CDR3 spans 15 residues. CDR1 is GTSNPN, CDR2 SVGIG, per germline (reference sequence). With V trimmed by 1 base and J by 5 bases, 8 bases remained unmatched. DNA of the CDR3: TGTGCCTGGAGTGGGCCCAGGACAGGGGATTATGGCTACACCTTC. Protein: CAWSGPRTGDYGYTF.

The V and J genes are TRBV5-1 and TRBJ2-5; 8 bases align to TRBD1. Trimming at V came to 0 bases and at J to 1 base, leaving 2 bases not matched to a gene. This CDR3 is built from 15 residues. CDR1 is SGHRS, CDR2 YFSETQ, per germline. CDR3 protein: CASSLGQGPQETQYF. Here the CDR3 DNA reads TGCGCCAGCAGCTTGGGACAGGGGCCCCAAGAGACCCAGTACTTC. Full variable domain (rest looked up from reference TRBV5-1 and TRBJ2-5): KAGVTQTPRYLIKTRGQQVTLSCSPISGHRSVSWYQQTPGQGLQFLFEYFSETQRNKGNFPGRFSGRQFSNSRSEMNVSTLELGDSALYLCASSLGQGPQETQYFGPGTRLLVL.

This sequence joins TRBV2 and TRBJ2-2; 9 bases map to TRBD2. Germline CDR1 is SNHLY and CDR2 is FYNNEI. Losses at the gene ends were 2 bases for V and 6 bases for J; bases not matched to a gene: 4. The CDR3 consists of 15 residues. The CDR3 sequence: CASSELLAGPGELFF. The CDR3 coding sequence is TGTGCCAGCAGTGAATTGCTAGCGGGGCCCGGGGAGCTGTTTTTT. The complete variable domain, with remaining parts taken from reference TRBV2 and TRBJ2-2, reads EPEVTQTPSHQVTQMGQEVILRCVPISNHLYFYWYRQILGQKVEFLVSFYNNEISEKSEIFDDQFSVERPDGSNFTLKIRSTKLEDSAMYFCASSELLAGPGELFFGEGSRLTVL.

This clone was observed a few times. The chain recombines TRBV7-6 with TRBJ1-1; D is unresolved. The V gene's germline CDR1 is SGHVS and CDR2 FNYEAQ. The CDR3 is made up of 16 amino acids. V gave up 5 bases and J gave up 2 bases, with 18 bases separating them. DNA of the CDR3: TGTGCCAGCAGCCGCCCACCGGCGGGCTCAAACACTGAAGCTTTCTTT. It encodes CASSRPPAGSNTEAFF.

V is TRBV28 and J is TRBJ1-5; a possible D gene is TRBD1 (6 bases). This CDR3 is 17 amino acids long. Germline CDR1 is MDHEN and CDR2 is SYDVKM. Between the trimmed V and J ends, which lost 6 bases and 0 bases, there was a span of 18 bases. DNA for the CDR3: TGTGCCAGCAGAGTTACTGCAGGGGATGATAGCAATCAGCCCCAGCATTTT. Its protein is CASRVTAGDDSNQPQHF.

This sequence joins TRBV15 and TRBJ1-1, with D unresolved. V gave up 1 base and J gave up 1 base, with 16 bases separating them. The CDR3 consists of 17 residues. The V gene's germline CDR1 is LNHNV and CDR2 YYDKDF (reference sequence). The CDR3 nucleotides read TGTGCCACCAGCAGAGCTCCGGGTCCTTCGGAGAACACTGAAGCTTTCTTT. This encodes CATSRAPGPSENTEAFF.

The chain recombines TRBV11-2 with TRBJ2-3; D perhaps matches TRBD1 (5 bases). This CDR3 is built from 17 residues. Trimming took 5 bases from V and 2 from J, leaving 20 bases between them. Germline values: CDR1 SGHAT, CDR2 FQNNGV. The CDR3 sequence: CASSPVRQSPLTDTQYF. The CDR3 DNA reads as TGTGCCAGCAGCCCCGTTAGACAGTCTCCCCTCACAGATACGCAGTATTTT.

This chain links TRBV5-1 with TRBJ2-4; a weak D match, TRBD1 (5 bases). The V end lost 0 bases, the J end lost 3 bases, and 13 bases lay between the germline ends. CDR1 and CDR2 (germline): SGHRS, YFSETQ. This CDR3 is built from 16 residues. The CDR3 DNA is TGCGCCAGCAGCTTGGCCCGGCAGGGCGGCAAAAACATTCAGTACTTC. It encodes CASSLARQGGKNIQYF.

Written as DNA, the CDR3 is TGTGCCAGCAGTGAGATCCTACCGGGACAGGGGGCGGGTACCGGGGAGCTGTTTTTT. Its protein product is CASSEILPGQGAGTGELFF. The chain joins TRBV6-1 to TRBJ2-2; 12 bases align to TRBD1. Germline V gene sequence: CDR1 MNHNS, CDR2 SASEGT. The CDR3 covers 19 residues. The ends lost 3 bases at V and 5 bases at J; junction bases unmatched: 13.

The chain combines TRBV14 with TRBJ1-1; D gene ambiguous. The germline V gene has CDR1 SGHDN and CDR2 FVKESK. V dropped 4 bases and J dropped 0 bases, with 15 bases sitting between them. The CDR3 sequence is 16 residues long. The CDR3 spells CASSLGLRGMNTEAFF. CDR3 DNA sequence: TGTGCCAGCAGCCTTGGACTTCGAGGGATGAACACTGAAGCTTTCTTT.

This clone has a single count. CDR3 DNA: TGCAGCGGCCGTAGCGGGGGGTCAGATACGCAGTATTTT. It codes for CSGRSGGSDTQYF. The rearrangement uses TRBV29-1 and TRBJ2-3, with 10 bases that match TRBD2. There are 13 residues in the CDR3. The junction had 5 bases not matched to a gene; V was cut back by 7 bases and J by 4 bases. Germline CDR1 is SQVTM and CDR2 is ANQGSEA.